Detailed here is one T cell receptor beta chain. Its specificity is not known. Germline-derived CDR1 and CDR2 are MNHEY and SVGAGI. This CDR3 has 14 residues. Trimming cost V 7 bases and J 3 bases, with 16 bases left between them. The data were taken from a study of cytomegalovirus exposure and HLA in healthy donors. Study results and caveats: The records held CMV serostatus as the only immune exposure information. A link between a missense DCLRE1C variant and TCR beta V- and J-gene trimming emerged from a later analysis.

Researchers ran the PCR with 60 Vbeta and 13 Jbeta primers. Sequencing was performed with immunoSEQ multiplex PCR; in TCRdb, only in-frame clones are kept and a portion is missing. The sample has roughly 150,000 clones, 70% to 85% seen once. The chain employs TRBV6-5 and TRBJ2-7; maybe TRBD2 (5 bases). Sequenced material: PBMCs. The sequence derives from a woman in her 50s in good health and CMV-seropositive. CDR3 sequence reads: CASTLGGPGYEQYF. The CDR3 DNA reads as TGTGCCAGCACCCTGGGCGGGCCAGGCTACGAGCAGTACTTC.